This T cell receptor beta chain was captured by sequencing in a study of spatial heterogeneity in lung cancer. Overall study context: On average, each unique TCR and UMI combination appeared more than ten times in raw reads.

Sample time point: sample taken at primary tumor resection. Whole RNA from tumor, nontumor lung or frozen PBMC was sequenced unsorted. Donation came from around 77 patients with untreated early-stage non-small cell lung cancer. The germline V gene encodes CDR1 DFQATT and CDR2 SNEGSKA (reference sequence). V dropped 4 bases and J dropped 2; count of bases not matched to a gene: 3. CDR3 length equals 13 residues. Each CDR3 protein gets one entry after TCRdb re-called the 5' RACE reads with MiXCR. The sample lists 25,000 or so distinct CDR3 sequences; less than 3.5% were seen once. This clonotype was found many times.

The sequenced sample was PBMCs, obtained at surgery. The rearrangement links TRBV20-1 to TRBJ2-3; 7 nucleotides agree with TRBD1. The TCR was taken from a female donor with early-stage non-small cell lung cancer. For the CDR3, the DNA is TGCAGTGCTATGACAGGGAACACAGATACGCAGTATTTT. This gives the protein CSAMTGNTDTQYF.